The clone carrying this T cell receptor beta chain came up once. Antigen: not known. One entry per CDR3 protein results from TCRdb running MiXCR on the reads. This table holds hundreds of thousands of distinct CDR3 sequences, about a third found once. These data originate in a study of T cell repertoires in cytomegalovirus infection. Study information: Through public TCR beta signatures, both CMV infection and matching HLA type were indicated. Findings and caveats of the study: HLA-C-restricted CMV clonotypes gave the most frequent clonotype in two of eight donors. The cumulative frequency of public TCR beta families identified carriers of CMV plus the relevant HLA.

The CDR3 totals 11 residues. Deletions cut 10 bases from V and 3 bases from J, with 8 bases between. This clonotype was obtained from a human donor in good health (CMV status not recorded). Some clones in this sample may be carry-over from other donors' samples. The sample in question was cultured CD8+ T cells from PBMCs, obtained from culture after CMV antigen stimulation. The V and J genes are TRBV12-3 or TRBV12-4 and TRBJ2-3, with D maybe TRBD2 (5 bases). CDR3: CANRLTDTQYF. The CDR3 DNA is TGTGCCAACAGACTAACAGATACGCAGTATTTT.